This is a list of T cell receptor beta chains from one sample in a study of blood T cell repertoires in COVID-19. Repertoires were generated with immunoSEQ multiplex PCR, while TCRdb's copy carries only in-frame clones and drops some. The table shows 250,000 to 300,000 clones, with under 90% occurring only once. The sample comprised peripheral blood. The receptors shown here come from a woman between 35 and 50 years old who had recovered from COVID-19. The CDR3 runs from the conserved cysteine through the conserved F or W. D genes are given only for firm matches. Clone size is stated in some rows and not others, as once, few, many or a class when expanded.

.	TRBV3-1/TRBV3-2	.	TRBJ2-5	CASRTSGRVETQYF	TGTGCCAGCAGAACCAGCGGGCGGGTAGAGACCCAGTACTTC
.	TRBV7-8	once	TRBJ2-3	CASSLLVHSTQYF	TGTGCCAGCAGCCTACTGGTGCATAGTACGCAGTATTTT
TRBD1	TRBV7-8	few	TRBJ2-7	CASQGAYEEQYF	TGTGCCAGTCAGGGGGCCTACGAGGAGCAGTACTTC
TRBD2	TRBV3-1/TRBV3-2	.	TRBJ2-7	CASSQVASGRNKQYF	TGTGCCAGCAGCCAAGTGGCTAGCGGGAGGAACAAGCAGTACTTC
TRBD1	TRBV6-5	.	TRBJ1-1	CASSYRGQGNTEAFF	TGTGCCAGCAGTTACCGGGGACAGGGGAACACTGAAGCTTTCTTT
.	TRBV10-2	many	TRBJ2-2	CASMSPSTGELFF	TGCGCCAGCATGTCCCCTAGCACCGGGGAGCTGTTTTTT
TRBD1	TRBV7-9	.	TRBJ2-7	CASSPGQGSPYEQYF	TGTGCCAGCAGCCCGGGACAGGGGTCCCCCTACGAGCAGTACTTC
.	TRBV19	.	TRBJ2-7	CASSTGLLSEQYF	TGTGCCAGTAGTACGGGACTGTTATCCGAGCAGTACTTC
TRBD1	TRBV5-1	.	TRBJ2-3	CASSLLGTGDTDTQYF	TGCGCCAGCAGCTTGTTAGGGACAGGGGACACAGATACGCAGTATTTT
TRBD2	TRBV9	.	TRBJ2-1	CASSFRLADGNEQFF	TGTGCCAGCAGCTTCCGACTAGCGGATGGGAATGAGCAGTTCTTC
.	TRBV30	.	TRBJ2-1	CAWSLPDSPRYNEQFF	TGTGCCTGGAGTCTACCGGACTCCCCTCGCTACAATGAGCAGTTCTTC
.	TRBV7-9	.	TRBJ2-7	CASSSGATSSEQYF	TGTGCCAGCAGCTCTGGGGCTACATCCTCGGAGCAGTACTTC
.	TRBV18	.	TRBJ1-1	CASSPGQSNTEAFF	TGTGCCAGCTCGCCCGGACAATCGAACACTGAAGCTTTCTTT
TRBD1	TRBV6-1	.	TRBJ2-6	CASSDTQGAPRGANVLTF	TGTGCCAGCAGTGACACGCAGGGGGCGCCCCGGGGGGCCAACGTCCTGACTTTC
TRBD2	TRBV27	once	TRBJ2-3	CASSLLREGTDTQYF	TGTGCCAGCAGTTTATTGCGGGAGGGCACAGATACGCAGTATTTT
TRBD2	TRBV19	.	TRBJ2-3	CASTTGRGDTDTQYF	TGTGCCAGTACTACAGGGCGGGGGGACACAGATACGCAGTATTTT
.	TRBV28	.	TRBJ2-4	CASSPDTNVAKNIQYF	TGTGCCAGCAGTCCCGATACAAATGTAGCCAAAAACATTCAGTACTTC
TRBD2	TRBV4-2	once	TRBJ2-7	CASSQDWVLAGEFEQYF	TGTGCCAGCAGCCAAGATTGGGTACTAGCGGGAGAGTTCGAGCAGTACTTC
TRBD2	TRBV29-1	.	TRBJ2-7	CSVRTSYEQYF	TGCAGCGTTCGGACTAGCTACGAGCAGTACTTC
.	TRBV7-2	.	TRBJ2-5	CASSLMGSVSETQYF	TGTGCCAGCAGCTTAATGGGTAGCGTCTCAGAGACCCAGTACTTC
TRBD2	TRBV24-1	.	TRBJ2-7	CATSDPGTSGGYEQYF	TGTGCCACCAGTGACCCTGGGACTAGCGGGGGTTACGAGCAGTACTTC
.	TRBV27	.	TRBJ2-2	CASSPPPGSLTGKLFF	TGTGCCAGCAGTCCACCGCCCGGGAGCCTTACCGGGAAGCTGTTTTTT
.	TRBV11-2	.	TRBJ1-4	CASSPGEKLFF	TGTGCCAGCAGCCCAGGGGAAAAACTGTTTTTT
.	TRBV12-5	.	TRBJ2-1	CASGSLNEQFF	TGTGCTAGTGGTTCCCTGAATGAGCAGTTCTTC